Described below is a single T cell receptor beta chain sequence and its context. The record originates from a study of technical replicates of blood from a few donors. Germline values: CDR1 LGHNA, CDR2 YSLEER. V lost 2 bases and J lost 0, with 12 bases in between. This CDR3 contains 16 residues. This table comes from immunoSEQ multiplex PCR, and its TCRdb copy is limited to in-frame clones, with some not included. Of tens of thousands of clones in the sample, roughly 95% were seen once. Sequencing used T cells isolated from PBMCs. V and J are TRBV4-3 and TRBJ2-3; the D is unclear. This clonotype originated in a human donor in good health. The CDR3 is CASSQLENPSTDTQYF. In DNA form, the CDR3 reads TGCGCCAGCAGCCAACTTGAGAACCCTAGCACAGATACGCAGTATTTT.